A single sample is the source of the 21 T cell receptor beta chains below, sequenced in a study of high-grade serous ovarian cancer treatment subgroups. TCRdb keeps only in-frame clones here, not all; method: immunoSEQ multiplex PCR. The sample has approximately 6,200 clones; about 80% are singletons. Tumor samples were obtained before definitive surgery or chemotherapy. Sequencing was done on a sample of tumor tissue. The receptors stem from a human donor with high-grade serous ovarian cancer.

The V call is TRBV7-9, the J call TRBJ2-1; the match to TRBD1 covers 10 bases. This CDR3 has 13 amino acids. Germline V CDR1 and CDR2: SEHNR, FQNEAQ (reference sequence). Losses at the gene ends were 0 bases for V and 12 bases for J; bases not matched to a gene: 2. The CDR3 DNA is TGTGCCAGCAGCTTAGCCGGGGACAGGGGGCAGTTCTTC. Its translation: CASSLAGDRGQFF.

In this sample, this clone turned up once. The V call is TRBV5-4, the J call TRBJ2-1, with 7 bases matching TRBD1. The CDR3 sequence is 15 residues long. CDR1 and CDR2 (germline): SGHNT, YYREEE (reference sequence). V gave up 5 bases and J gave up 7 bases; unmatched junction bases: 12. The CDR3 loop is CASRPGGTRSNEQFF. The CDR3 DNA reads TGTGCCAGCAGGCCAGGGGGAACGCGGTCAAATGAGCAGTTCTTC.

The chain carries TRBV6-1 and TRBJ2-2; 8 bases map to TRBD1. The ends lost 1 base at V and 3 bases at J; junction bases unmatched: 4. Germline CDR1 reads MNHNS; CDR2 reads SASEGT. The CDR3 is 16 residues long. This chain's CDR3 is CASSEGRGRYTGELFF. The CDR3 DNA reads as TGTGCCAGCAGTGAAGGCAGGGGGCGATACACCGGGGAGCTGTTTTTT.

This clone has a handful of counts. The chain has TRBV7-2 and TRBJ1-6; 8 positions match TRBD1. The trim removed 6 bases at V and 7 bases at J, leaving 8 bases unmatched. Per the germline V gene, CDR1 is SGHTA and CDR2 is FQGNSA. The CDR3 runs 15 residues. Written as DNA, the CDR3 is TGTGCCAGCAGTCAAAACGGACAGGGCAATTCACCCCTCCACTTT. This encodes CASSQNGQGNSPLHF. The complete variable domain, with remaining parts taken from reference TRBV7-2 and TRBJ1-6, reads GAGVSQSPSNKVTEKGKDVELRCDPISGHTALYWYRQSLGQGLEFLIYFQGNSAPDKSGLPSDRFSAERTGGSVSTLTIQRTQQEDSAVYLCASSQNGQGNSPLHFGNGTRLTVT.

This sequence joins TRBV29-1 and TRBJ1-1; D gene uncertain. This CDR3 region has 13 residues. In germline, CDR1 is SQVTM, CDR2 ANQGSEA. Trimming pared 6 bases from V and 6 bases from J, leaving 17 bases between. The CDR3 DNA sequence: TGCAGCGTAATCTATATGTTAACCCCTGAAGCTTTCTTT. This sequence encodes CSVIYMLTPEAFF.

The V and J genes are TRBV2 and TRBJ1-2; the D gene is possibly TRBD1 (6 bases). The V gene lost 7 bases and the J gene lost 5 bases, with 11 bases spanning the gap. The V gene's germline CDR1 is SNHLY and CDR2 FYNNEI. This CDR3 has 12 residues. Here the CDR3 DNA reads TGTGCCAGCAAGGGGGGGGAGTATGGCTACACCTTC. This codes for CASKGGEYGYTF.

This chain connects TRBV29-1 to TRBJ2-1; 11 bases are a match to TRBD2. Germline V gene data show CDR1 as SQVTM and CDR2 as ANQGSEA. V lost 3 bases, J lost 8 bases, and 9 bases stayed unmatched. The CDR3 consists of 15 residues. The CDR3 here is CSVEPPSGRFDEQFF. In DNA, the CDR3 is TGCAGCGTTGAGCCCCCTAGCGGGAGGTTTGATGAGCAGTTCTTC.

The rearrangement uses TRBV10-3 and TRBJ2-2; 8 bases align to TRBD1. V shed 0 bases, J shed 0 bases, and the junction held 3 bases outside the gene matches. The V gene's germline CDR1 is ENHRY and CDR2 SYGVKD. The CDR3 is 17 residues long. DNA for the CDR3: TGTGCCATCAGTGAGTCCGACAGGGGTGCGAACACCGGGGAGCTGTTTTTT. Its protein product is CAISESDRGANTGELFF.

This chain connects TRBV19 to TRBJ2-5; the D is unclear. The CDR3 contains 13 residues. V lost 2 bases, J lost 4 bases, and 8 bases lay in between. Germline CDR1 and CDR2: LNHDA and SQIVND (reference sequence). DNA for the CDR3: TGTGCCAGTAGTATAACCCCTCCAGAGACCCAGTACTTC. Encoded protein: CASSITPPETQYF.

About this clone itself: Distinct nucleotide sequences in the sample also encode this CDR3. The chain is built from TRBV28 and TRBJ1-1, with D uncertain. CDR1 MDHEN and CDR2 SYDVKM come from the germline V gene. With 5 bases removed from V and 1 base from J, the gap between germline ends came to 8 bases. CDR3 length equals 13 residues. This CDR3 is CASSRGGNTEAFF. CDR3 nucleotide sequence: TGTGCCAGCAGTCGAGGTGGGAACACTGAAGCTTTCTTT.

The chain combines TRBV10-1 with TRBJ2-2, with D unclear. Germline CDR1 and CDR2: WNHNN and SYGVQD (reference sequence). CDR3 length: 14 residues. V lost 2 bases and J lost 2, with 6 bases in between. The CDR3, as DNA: TGCGCCAGCAGTGAGGGGTTTAACACCGGGGAGCTGTTTTTT. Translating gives CASSEGFNTGELFF.

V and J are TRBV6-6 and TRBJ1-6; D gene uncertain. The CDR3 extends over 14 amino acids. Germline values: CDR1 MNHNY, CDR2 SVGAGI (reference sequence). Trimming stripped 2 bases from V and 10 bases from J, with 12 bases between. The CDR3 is CASSYTPEGSPLHF. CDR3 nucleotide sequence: TGTGCCAGCAGTTACACCCCGGAGGGCTCACCCCTCCACTTT.

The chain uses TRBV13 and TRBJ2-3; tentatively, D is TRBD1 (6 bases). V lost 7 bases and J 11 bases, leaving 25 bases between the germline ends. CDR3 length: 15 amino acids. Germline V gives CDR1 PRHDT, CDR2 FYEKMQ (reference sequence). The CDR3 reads CASTPPRTDIGWQYF. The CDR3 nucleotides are TGTGCCAGCACCCCCCCTCGGACAGACATAGGGTGGCAGTATTTT.

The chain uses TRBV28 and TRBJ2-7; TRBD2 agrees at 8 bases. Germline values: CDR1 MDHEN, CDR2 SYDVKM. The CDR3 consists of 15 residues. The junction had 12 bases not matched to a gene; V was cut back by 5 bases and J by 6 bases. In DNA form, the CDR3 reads TGTGCCAGCAGTCTGAGCGGGAGCCCACCATTCGAGCAGTACTTC. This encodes CASSLSGSPPFEQYF.

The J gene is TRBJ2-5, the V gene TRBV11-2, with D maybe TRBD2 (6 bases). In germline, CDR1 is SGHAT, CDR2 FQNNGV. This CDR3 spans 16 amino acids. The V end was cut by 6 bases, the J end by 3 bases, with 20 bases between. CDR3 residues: CASSLGGAGRKETQYF. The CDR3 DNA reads TGTGCCAGCAGTTTGGGGGGTGCGGGGCGAAAAGAGACCCAGTACTTC.

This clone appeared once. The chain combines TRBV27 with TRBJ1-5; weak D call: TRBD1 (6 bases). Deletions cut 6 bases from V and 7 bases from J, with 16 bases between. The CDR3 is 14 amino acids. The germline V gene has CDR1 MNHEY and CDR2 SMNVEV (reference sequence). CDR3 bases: TGTGCCAGCAGACCGAGAGGGGGTAACCAGCCCCAGCATTTT. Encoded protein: CASRPRGGNQPQHF.

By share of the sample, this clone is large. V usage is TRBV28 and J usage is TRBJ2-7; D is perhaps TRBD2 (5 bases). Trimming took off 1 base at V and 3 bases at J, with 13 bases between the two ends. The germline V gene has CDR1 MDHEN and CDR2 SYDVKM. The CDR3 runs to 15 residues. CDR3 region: CASSLSLGRLYEQYF. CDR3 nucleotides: TGTGCCAGCAGTTTATCCCTTGGGAGACTCTACGAGCAGTACTTC.

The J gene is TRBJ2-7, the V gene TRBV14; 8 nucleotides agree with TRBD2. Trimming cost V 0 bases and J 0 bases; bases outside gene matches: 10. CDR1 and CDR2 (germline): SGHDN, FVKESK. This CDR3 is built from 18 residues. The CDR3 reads CASSQDMSFGTSSYEQYF. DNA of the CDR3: TGTGCCAGCAGCCAAGATATGAGTTTCGGGACTAGCTCCTACGAGCAGTACTTC.

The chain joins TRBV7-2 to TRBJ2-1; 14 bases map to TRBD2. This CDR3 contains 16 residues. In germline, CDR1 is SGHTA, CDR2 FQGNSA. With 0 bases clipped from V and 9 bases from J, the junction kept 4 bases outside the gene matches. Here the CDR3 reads CASSLATSGGASEQFF. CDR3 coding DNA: TGTGCCAGCAGCTTAGCGACTAGCGGGGGGGCATCTGAGCAGTTCTTC. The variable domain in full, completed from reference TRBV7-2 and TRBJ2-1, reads GAGVSQSPSNKVTEKGKDVELRCDPISGHTALYWYRQSLGQGLEFLIYFQGNSAPDKSGLPSDRFSAERTGGSVSTLTIQRTQQEDSAVYLCASSLATSGGASEQFFGPGTRLTVL.

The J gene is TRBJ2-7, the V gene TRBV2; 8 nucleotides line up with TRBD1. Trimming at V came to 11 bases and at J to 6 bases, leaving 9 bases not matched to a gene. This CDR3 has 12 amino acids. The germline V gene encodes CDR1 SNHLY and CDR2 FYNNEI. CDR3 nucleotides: TGTGCCGGCCGGACAGGGCCTTTCGAGCAGTACTTC. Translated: CAGRTGPFEQYF.

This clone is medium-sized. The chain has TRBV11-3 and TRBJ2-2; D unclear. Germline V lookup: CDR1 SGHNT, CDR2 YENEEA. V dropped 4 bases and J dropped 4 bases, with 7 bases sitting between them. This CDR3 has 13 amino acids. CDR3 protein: CASSSWGTGELFF. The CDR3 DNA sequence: TGTGCCAGCAGCTCGTGGGGCACCGGGGAGCTGTTTTTT.